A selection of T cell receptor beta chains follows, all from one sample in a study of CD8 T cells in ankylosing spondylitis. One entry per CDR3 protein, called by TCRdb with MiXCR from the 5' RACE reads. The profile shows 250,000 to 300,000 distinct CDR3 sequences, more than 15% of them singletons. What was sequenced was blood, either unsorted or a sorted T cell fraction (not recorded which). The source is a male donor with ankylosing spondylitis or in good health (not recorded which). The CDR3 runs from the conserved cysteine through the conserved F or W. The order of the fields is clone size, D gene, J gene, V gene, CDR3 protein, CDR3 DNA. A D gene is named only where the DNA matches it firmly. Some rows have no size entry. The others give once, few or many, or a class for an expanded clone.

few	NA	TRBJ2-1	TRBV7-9	CASSFPGPYNEQFF	TGTGCCAGCAGCTTCCCGGGACCCTACAATGAGCAGTTCTTC
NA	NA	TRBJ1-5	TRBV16	CASSHYGDSNQPQHF	TGTGCCAGCAGCCACTACGGAGATAGCAATCAGCCCCAGCATTTT
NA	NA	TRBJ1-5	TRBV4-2	CASSPKQGPNQPQHF	TGTGCCAGCAGCCCTAAACAGGGCCCCAATCAGCCCCAGCATTTT
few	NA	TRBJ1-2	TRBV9	CASSVDTGMLNYGYTF	TGTGCCAGCAGCGTAGATACAGGAATGCTTAACTATGGCTACACCTTC
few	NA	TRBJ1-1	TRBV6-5	CASSYQPWRGGVDTEAFF	TGTGCCAGCAGTTACCAACCCTGGCGGGGGGGCGTGGACACTGAAGCTTTCTTT
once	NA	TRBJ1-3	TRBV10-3	CAISDGHSSERPGNTIYF	TGTGCCATCAGTGATGGACACTCCTCCGAGAGACCTGGAAACACCATATATTTT
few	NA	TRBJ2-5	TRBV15	CATSLQTQETQYF	TGTGCCACCAGCCTACAGACCCAAGAGACCCAGTACTTC
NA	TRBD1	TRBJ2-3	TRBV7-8	CASSPRTGLGGTDTQYF	TGTGCCAGCAGCCCCAGGACAGGGTTGGGGGGCACAGATACGCAGTATTTT
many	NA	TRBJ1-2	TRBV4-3	CASSQGEVNSGYTF	TGCGCCAGCAGCCAAGGTGAGGTAAACTCCGGCTACACCTTC
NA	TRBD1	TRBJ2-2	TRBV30	CAWAGTGDSGELFF	TGTGCCTGGGCCGGGACAGGCGATTCCGGGGAGCTGTTTTTT
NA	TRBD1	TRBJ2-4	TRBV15	CATRDRGFSKNIQYF	TGTGCCACTAGGGACAGGGGGTTTTCCAAAAACATTCAGTACTTC
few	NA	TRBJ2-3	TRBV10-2	CASSGTGGVTDTQYF	TGCGCCAGCAGTGGGACTGGGGGAGTAACAGATACGCAGTATTTT
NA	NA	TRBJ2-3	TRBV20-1	CSASPPSHYTSTDTQYF	TGCAGTGCTAGCCCCCCTTCCCATTACACTAGCACAGATACGCAGTATTTT
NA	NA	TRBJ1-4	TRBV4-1	CASSQGNEKLFF	TGCGCCAGCAGCCAAGGCAATGAAAAACTGTTTTTT
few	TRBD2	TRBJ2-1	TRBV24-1	CATSDPDEASGYNEQFF	TGTGCCACCAGTGATCCCGACGAGGCTAGCGGGTACAATGAGCAGTTCTTC
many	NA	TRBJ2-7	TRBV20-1	CSARWPARDEQYF	TGCAGTGCTAGATGGCCAGCTCGCGACGAGCAGTACTTC
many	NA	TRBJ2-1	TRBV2	CASMYRVSSYNEQFF	TGTGCCAGCATGTACCGCGTCAGCTCCTACAATGAGCAGTTCTTC
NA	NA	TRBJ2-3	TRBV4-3	CASSQDQERTDTQYF	TGCGCCAGCAGCCAAGACCAGGAGAGGACAGATACGCAGTATTTT
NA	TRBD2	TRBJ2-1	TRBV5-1	CASSLTGGKYNEQFF	TGCGCCAGCAGCTTGACGGGAGGGAAGTACAATGAGCAGTTCTTC
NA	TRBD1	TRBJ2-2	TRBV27	CASSLRQGGTGELFF	TGTGCCAGCAGTTTACGACAGGGGGGCACCGGGGAGCTGTTTTTT
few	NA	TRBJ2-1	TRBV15	CATSRVASVSYNEQFF	TGTGCCACCAGCAGAGTCGCTAGCGTCTCCTACAATGAGCAGTTCTTC
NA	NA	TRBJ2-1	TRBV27	CASSLDSGLWGWEQFF	TGTGCCAGCAGCCTTGACTCGGGACTTTGGGGGTGGGAGCAGTTCTTC
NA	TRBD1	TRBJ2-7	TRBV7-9	CASSSPTGEFEQYF	TGTGCCAGCAGCTCCCCGACAGGGGAGTTCGAGCAGTACTTC
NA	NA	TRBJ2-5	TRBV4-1	CASSQAGSWETQYF	TGCGCCAGCAGCCAAGCGGGCAGTTGGGAGACCCAGTACTTC
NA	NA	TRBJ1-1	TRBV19	CASSAGVLATEAFF	TGTGCCAGTAGTGCCGGAGTTCTGGCAACTGAAGCTTTCTTT
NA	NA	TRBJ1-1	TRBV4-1	CASSQVVDSNTEAFF	TGCGCCAGCAGCCAAGTAGTAGACTCGAACACTGAAGCTTTCTTT
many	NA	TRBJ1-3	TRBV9	CASSGFEDTIYF	TGTGCCAGCAGCGGCTTCGAGGACACCATATATTTT
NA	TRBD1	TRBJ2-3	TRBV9	CASSAWTGESTDTQYF	TGTGCCAGCAGCGCGTGGACAGGGGAAAGCACAGATACGCAGTATTTT
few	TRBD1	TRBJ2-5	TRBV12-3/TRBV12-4	CASSYRGQETQYF	TGTGCCAGCAGTTACAGGGGCCAGGAGACCCAGTACTTC
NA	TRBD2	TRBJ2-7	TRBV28	CASTPGRGAGYEQYF	TGTGCCAGCACCCCCGGGCGGGGGGCGGGCTACGAGCAGTACTTC
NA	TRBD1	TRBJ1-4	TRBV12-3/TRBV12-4	CASSRGQGTNEKLFF	TGTGCCAGCAGTCGGGGACAGGGTACTAATGAAAAACTGTTTTTT
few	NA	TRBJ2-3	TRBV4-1	CASSQPGQPFTDTQYF	TGCGCCAGCAGCCAACCCGGACAGCCGTTCACAGATACGCAGTATTTT
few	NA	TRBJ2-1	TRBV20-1	CSASDGSRYNEQFF	TGCAGTGCCTCCGACGGGTCCCGCTACAATGAGCAGTTCTTC
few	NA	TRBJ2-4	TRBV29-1	CSVETLQAKNIQYF	TGCAGCGTTGAAACTTTACAAGCCAAAAACATTCAGTACTTC
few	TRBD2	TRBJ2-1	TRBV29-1	CSVGWGVGGRGDEQFF	TGCAGCGTTGGGTGGGGAGTTGGCGGGAGAGGCGATGAGCAGTTCTTC
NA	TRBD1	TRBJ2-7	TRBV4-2	CASSQAGQGPYEQYF	TGTGCCAGCAGCCAGGCGGGACAGGGGCCCTACGAGCAGTACTTC
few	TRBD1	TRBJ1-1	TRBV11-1	CASSFLTGGAGVTEAFF	TGTGCCAGCAGCTTCCTGACAGGGGGCGCGGGAGTCACTGAAGCTTTCTTT
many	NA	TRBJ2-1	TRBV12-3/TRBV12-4	CASSLVAGNNEQFF	TGTGCCAGCAGTTTAGTAGCTGGTAACAATGAGCAGTTCTTC
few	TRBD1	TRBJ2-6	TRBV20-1	CSADRDLSGANVLTF	TGCAGTGCTGACAGGGACCTCTCTGGGGCCAACGTCCTGACTTTC